This T cell receptor (beta chain) was captured in a study of shared clonotypes between healthy human individuals. Study-wide results and limits: Sampling involved blood alone; tissue repertoires likely differ.

Comments on this clone: Its antigen is currently unknown.

Germline V gene data show CDR1 as MNHNY and CDR2 as SVGAGI (reference sequence). V lost 6 bases and J lost 5; bases outside the gene matches: 9. The CDR3 sequence is 15 residues long. Unsorted samples, those not sorted, used 84 million or so PBMCs for genomic DNA. Unsorted PBMC samples were amplified in replicate PCRs containing roughly 300 ng DNA, about 30,000 T cell genomes. Generated by immunoSEQ multiplex PCR, the TCRdb table keeps only in-frame clones and is missing some. The table has around 530,000 clones, roughly four fifths seen once; the top ten hold around 13%. The specimen sequenced was PBMCs. The TCR originated in a woman in her forties in good health. Some clones in this sample may be carry-over from other donors' samples. The chain combines TRBV6-6 with TRBJ1-4; 7 bases map to TRBD1. This CDR3 reads CASRELTGRNEKLFF. For the CDR3, the DNA is TGTGCCAGCAGGGAGTTGACAGGGAGAAATGAAAAACTGTTTTTT.